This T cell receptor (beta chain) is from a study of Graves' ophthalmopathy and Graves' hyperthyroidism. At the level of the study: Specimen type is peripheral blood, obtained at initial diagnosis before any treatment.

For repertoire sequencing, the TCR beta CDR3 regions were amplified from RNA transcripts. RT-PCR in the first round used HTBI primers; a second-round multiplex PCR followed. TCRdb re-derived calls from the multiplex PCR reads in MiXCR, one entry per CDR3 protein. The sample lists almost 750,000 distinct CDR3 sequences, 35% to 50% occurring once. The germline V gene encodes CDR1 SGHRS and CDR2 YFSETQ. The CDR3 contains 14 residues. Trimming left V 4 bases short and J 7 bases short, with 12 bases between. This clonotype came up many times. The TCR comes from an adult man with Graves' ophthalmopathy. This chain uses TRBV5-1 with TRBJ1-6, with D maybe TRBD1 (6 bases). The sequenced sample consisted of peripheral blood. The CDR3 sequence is CASSPGQPNSPLHF. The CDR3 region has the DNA TGCGCCAGCAGCCCCGGACAGCCGAATTCACCCCTCCACTTT.